This T cell receptor beta chain was sequenced for a study of cytomegalovirus exposure and HLA in healthy donors (dated by TCRdb to the late 2010s). With regard to the full study: An earlier analysis of several hundred of the donors reported about 260 Gb of sequence data and around 110 million unique TCR beta sequences obtained from approximately 180 million T cells. An early release covering roughly 640 HLA-typed donors comprised about 300 gigabases of sequencing data and 85 million to 100 million unique TCR sequences. Of the roughly 400 genotyped donors, 65% to 90% fell in the genetic ancestry cluster associated with self-reported Caucasian donors. The study was designed to test whether signatures of past pathogen exposure could be identified by cataloging public T cell receptors. The T cell repertoires of several hundred subjects were profiled by immunosequencing and related to cytomegalovirus serostatus. A separate validation cohort of roughly 130 different subjects was used in addition to the roughly 670-subject first cohort. The study combined high-throughput TCR immunosequencing, statistical association of individual TCRs with disease status, and machine learning to predict cytomegalovirus infection status. To study patterns of TCR occurrence, a later analysis re-analyzed previously published TCR beta repertoires from just over 650 donors and added high-resolution HLA genotyping. In the later analysis, no new phenotypic data were used to find candidate immune exposures; instead, reliance was placed on TCR beta sequences and their occurrence across donors. In an earlier analysis of roughly 580 of the donors, high-throughput TCR beta sequencing was used to judge whether each TCR beta V gene segment behaved as functional or pseudogenic. Donor age, sex, ethnicity and CMV serostatus were compiled together with the repertoire data. Genome-wide SNP genotypes for about three fifths of the 666 donors were used in a later genetic analysis, which treated that subset as a discovery cohort. Every discovery cohort repertoire had been produced on one sequencing platform. HLA typing included class I and class II loci at four-digit resolution. Typing coverage differed by locus: A, B, C, DRB1 and DQB1 were typed in about 629-640 donors, DQA1 in 500 to 550, DPA1 in around 610, and DPB1 in 450 to 480. Because of strong linkage in the cohort, four to six DR-DQ haplotypes were treated as single units for association and clustering. Across 300 to 400 genotyped donors of the cohort, an average of roughly 250,000 unique TCR beta nucleotide sequences per donor were sequenced, and approximately 17% of those sequences were non-productive.

Study-wide conclusions, independent of this receptor: An earlier analysis of some 560 of the donors showed that most TCR beta V segments appeared in productive rearrangements either about 87% or about 30% of the time, which broadly matched IMGT annotations. The earlier analysis of a few hundred of the donors excluded roughly 17 rarely observed V segments, including chromosome 9 orphons, because counts were too low. According to a later analysis, TCR association rates differed among HLA loci, with DRB1 alleles showing the most associated TCRs and HLA-C alleles showing the fewest. A further reported finding was that TCR beta sequences accurately predicted the HLA-A and HLA-B alleles for most subjects in the first cohort. The authors suggested that the approach could potentially be generalized to other disease states and immunological phenotypes. Some IMGT-functional V segments, including TRBV6-2 and TRBV6-3, could not be told apart with the 87-base-pair reads, so those segments were excluded. V-gene and J-gene trimming of TCR beta chains was associated with a missense DCLRE1C variant in a later genetic analysis, and the association was replicated in an independent cohort. The only immune exposure information available for the cohort was CMV serostatus. A later genetic analysis reported fewer N-insertions in productive TCRs among donors in an Asian-associated ancestry cluster than the 666-donor mean. At a false discovery rate of 0.05, a later analysis linked under 20,000 TCR beta sequences to specific HLA alleles. In vitro tests confirmed that a few of the cytomegalovirus-associated TCR beta chains recognize cytomegalovirus antigens. While some public TCRs were present in many individuals, most TCR sequences turned up only very rarely across donors. HLA typing was unavailable for some donors at each locus, so association tests used only the typed subset. In both the original and validation cohorts, the classifier was reported to diagnose cytomegalovirus status with high specificity and sensitivity. This cohort had only TCR beta chains sequenced, and the lack of alpha or paired-chain data limited which features could be detected. Presence/absence analyses assumed roughly uniform sequencing depth across donors, an assumption that may not hold. According to a later analysis, most CMV-associated TCR beta chains appeared to be HLA-restricted, and the HLA associations seemed to be driven largely by CMV exposure. In a later analysis, HLA-associated TCR beta chains showed more clonal expansion and lower generation probabilities than non-associated chains that were equally common. The study listed approximately 160 TCR beta chains as associated with cytomegalovirus. A cluster of highly shared sequence variants was judged likely to be a technical artifact of the sequencing pipeline. According to a later analysis, parvovirus B19, influenza, CMV and Epstein-Barr virus appeared linked to several top co-occurrence clusters. Linkage disequilibrium might explain the correlated functional status among segregating V segments, but an unknown experimental factor could not be ruled out. Strong co-occurrence of HLA alleles, especially DR and DQ, made assigning TCR associations to individual alleles difficult.

The cohort comprised around 700 healthy bone marrow donors. At the time of sampling, every cohort member was nominally healthy, though immune exposures that went unrecorded were likely present. The donor tested CMV seropositive and was one of the 289 seropositive cohort members. A peripheral blood sample was collected from each donor, and TCR beta sequencing was performed on peripheral blood mononuclear cells. The Qiagen DNeasy Blood Extraction Kit was used to extract genomic DNA from the blood cell samples. Its CDR3 holds 16 amino acids, cysteine through phenylalanine. Here the CDR3 DNA is all that survives: 48 bases in frame from base 1. The V end gives up 5 bases and the J end 4 bases, leaving 12 bases in the junction not matched to a gene. CDR1 and CDR2 are read off the germline V gene as ENHRY and SYGVKD. Worth noting for this clone: The antigen it recognizes is unknown. Base qualities are not provided; no much larger clone lies one nucleotide away.

The method was the immunoSEQ multiplex PCR assay. The multiplex PCR relied on a mix of 60 forward primers for TCR Vbeta segments and 13 reverse primers for TCR Jbeta segments. The CDR3 region of rearranged TCR beta genes was amplified from genomic DNA by a multiplex PCR assay. The amplified TCR beta libraries were sequenced on the Illumina HiSeq System as 87-base-pair reads. The original pipeline was this. A later analysis tallied around 80 million unique TCR beta chains across the 666 repertoires, and around 12 million of those chains were shared by two or more donors. To remove PCR and sequencing errors, raw reads were error-corrected and collapsed into unique sequences using a nearest-neighbor algorithm that merged closely related sequences. Alignment of CDR3 sequences to IMGT reference sequences was used to assign V, D and J gene segments. For a sequence to be retained, at least a six-nucleotide match to both a V gene segment and a J gene segment was required. A rearrangement counted as productive if the CDR3 had no stop codons and remained in frame with V and J, and every other rearrangement counted as non-productive. Following IMGT convention, CDR3 was defined as the stretch from the second conserved V-encoded cysteine up to the conserved J-encoded phenylalanine. The earlier analysis of approximately 500 of the donors excluded sequences that lacked an unambiguous match to a single V gene segment. In an earlier analysis of several hundred of the donors, V segments were called functional above 56.7% productive rearrangements and were called segregating when the between-donor standard deviation exceeded 5%. A statistical classification framework was built for diagnosing cytomegalovirus status from the catalog of TCR beta chain sequences. In a later analysis, TCR nucleotide sequences were compared against IMGT/GENE-DB human TR gene sequences so that V and J genes could be assigned. The TCRdist pipeline was used in a later analysis to assign CDR3 sequences and most-parsimonious VDJ recombination scenarios. In a later analysis, every TCR beta chain was defined by the combination of its CDR3 amino acid sequence and its V-gene family, and reads without a unique V-gene family were dropped. A later analysis removed over 500 highly shared, low-generation-probability nucleotide sequences to deal with suspected cross-contamination and a sequencing artifact. For each public chain, a later analysis derived a clonal expansion index from normalized ranks of inferred template counts within each repertoire. In a later analysis, generation probabilities were computed with a VDJ recombination model fitted to out-of-frame rearrangements, and the resulting probabilities were checked against IGoR. In a later analysis, TCR-TCR, TCR-HLA and TCR-CMV co-occurrence was scored with hypergeometric tests, and a repertoire-size bias correction was applied to TCR pairs. In a later analysis, false discovery rates were estimated by permuting HLA or CMV assignments 20 times. In a later analysis, co-occurring TCRs were grouped using DBSCAN, and TCRdist sequence similarity was added for clustering within HLA-allele-positive subsets. Repertoires with fewer than 30,000 or more than 120,000 public chains, plus five repertoires with anomalous nucleotide sharing, were excluded from co-occurrence clustering. TCRdb carries this immuneACCESS record with in-frame sequences only. Its versions omit some clonotypes, under half of them owing to an unresolved V gene in the studies checked, with the rest unexplained. The V and J calls and clone size come from that table; D and trimming were worked out from the DNA. In all, the sample holds approximately 150,000 clones, and under 90% of those were seen once. The biggest ten clones account for around 7.3% of the sample.

In this chain, TRBV10-3 is recombined with TRBJ1-2; 8 central bases correspond to TRBD1. Material: PBMCs. This clonotype originated in a man between 25 and 39 years old in good health and CMV-seropositive. The CDR3 is CAISPGTGNFGYGYTF. At the DNA level, the sequence is TGTGCCATCAGTCCCGGGACAGGTAACTTCGGCTATGGCTACACCTTC.